This TCR beta chain is from a study of T cell repertoires in cytomegalovirus infection. About the research overall: The public TCR beta signatures pointed to both CMV infection and matching HLA type. Study-wide results and limits: CMV-specific TCR beta clonotypes restricted by HLA-C were the ones dominating the ex vivo response.

Notes on this clonotype: Its antigen is not identified.

V shed 1 base and J shed 10 bases, with 11 bases lying between them. The CDR3 runs 13 residues. Germline assignment: CDR1 SGHTA and CDR2 FQGNSA. TCRdb ran MiXCR on the reads and lists one entry per CDR3 protein. The sample shows hundreds of thousands of distinct CDR3 sequences, 30% to 40% of them seen only once. The specimen comprised cultured PBMCs, sampled from culture after CMV antigen stimulation. The rearrangement uses TRBV7-2 and TRBJ2-1; TRBD1 or TRBD2 may be the D gene (5 bases each). The sequence was obtained from a human donor in good health (CMV status not recorded). Some clones in this sample may be carry-over from other donors' samples. This CDR3 reads CASSLESWGEQFF. Written as DNA, the CDR3 is TGTGCCAGCAGCTTAGAGTCCTGGGGGGAGCAGTTCTTC. Full variable domain (missing parts from reference TRBV7-2 and TRBJ2-1): GAGVSQSPSNKVTEKGKDVELRCDPISGHTALYWYRQSLGQGLEFLIYFQGNSAPDKSGLPSDRFSAERTGGSVSTLTIQRTQQEDSAVYLCASSLESWGEQFFGPGTRLTVL.